This entry concerns a single TCR beta chain. This sample was included in a study of blood T cell repertoires in COVID-19. Study-level background: Material from acute and convalescent COVID-19 was sourced from the United States, Italy and Spain. T cells, B-cell-depleted T cells, or PBMCs provided the cDNA or gDNA that served as material.

The V gene lost 6 bases and the J gene lost 9 bases, with 9 bases spanning the gap. This CDR3 is built from 11 residues. Looked up from germline, CDR1 is MNHEY and CDR2 is SVGAGI. Seattle researchers signed up patients amid active infection and tracked them longitudinally. Clones were read by immunoSEQ multiplex PCR, and TCRdb kept only the in-frame ones, dropping some. The data show 350,000 to 450,000 clones, 87% seen once. The sequence derives from a woman aged 55-70 years with COVID-19, enrolled during active disease. This rearrangement joins TRBV6-5 to TRBJ1-5, with D perhaps matching TRBD1 (5 bases). Material: peripheral blood. Here the CDR3 reads CASRGEGPQHF. The CDR3 DNA reads TGTGCCAGCAGAGGGGAGGGGCCCCAGCATTTT.